Each of the 32 T cell receptor beta chains below was sequenced from the same sample in a study of cytomegalovirus exposure and HLA in healthy donors. Use of 60 Vbeta and 13 Jbeta primers characterized the PCR. The table came from immunoSEQ multiplex PCR; TCRdb's copy has only in-frame clones and leaves some out. The sample yields roughly 150,000 clones, approximately 78% seen once. Specimen: PBMCs. These receptors came from a woman younger than 30 in good health and CMV-seronegative.

This sequence joins TRBV2 and TRBJ1-4; 7 bases align to TRBD1. Germline lookup yields CDR1 SNHLY and CDR2 FYNNEI. With 4 bases clipped from V and 2 bases from J, the junction kept 1 base outside the gene matches. The CDR3 runs 14 residues. CDR3 in amino acids: CASSGQGTNEKLFF. CDR3 DNA: TGTGCCAGCAGTGGACAGGGCACTAATGAAAAACTGTTTTTT.

Here the CDR3 reads CASRDCPGNTEAFF. CDR3 sequence (DNA): TGTGCCAGCAGGGATTGCCCAGGGAACACTGAAGCTTTCTTT. This rearrangement joins TRBV6-4 to TRBJ1-1, with no clear D. CDR1 and CDR2 from the germline V gene are MRHNA and SNTAGT. The germline V and J ends were trimmed by 6 bases and 1 base, with 12 bases remaining between them. The CDR3 length is 14 residues.

The rearrangement links TRBV29-1 to TRBJ2-5; a weak D match, TRBD1 (6 bases). The CDR3 extends over 18 amino acids. Trimming cost V 0 bases and J 0 bases, with 20 bases left between them. Germline values: CDR1 SQVTM, CDR2 ANQGSEA. The CDR3 DNA reads as TGCAGCGTTGAAGAATATAGGTCGGACAGACCGTACCAAGAGACCCAGTACTTC. Translated, it gives CSVEEYRSDRPYQETQYF. Full variable domain (remainder filled in from reference TRBV29-1 and TRBJ2-5): SAVISQKPSRDICQRGTSLTIQCQVDSQVTMMFWYRQQPGQSLTLIATANQGSEATYESGFVIDKFPISRPNLTFSTLTVSNMSPEDSSIYLCSVEEYRSDRPYQETQYFGPGTRLLVL.

V is TRBV6-5 and J is TRBJ1-2; the D is unclear. V lost 5 bases, J lost 3 bases, and 10 bases lay in between. The CDR3 runs to 13 residues. Germline V gives CDR1 MNHEY, CDR2 SVGAGI. CDR3 coding DNA: TGTGCCAGCAGTCAGCCGGGTCACTATGGCTACACCTTC. This gives the protein CASSQPGHYGYTF.

This chain uses TRBV6-6 with TRBJ1-1; the D gene is possibly TRBD1 (5 bases). The germline gives CDR1 MNHNY, CDR2 SVGAGI (reference sequence). The CDR3 sequence is 14 residues long. V was clipped by 5 bases and J by 0 bases, with 10 bases between them. In DNA, the CDR3 is TGTGCCAGCAGTCCCCAGGGCCTGAACACTGAAGCTTTCTTT. Translating it yields CASSPQGLNTEAFF.

The rearrangement joins TRBV19 to TRBJ1-2; possibly TRBD1 for D (5 bases). The germline V and J ends were trimmed by 5 bases and 6 bases, with 13 bases remaining between them. CDR3 length equals 13 residues. Looked up from germline, CDR1 is LNHDA and CDR2 is SQIVND (reference sequence). The chain's CDR3 is CASSWGSGNGYTF. DNA for the CDR3: TGTGCCAGTAGTTGGGGCAGCGGGAATGGCTACACCTTC.

The rearrangement links TRBV6-1 to TRBJ1-2; no definite D call. Germline lookup yields CDR1 MNHNS and CDR2 SASEGT. This CDR3 has 13 residues. V was pared by 3 bases and J by 5 bases, with 10 bases between. DNA for the CDR3: TGTGCCAGCAGTGAGACTAGGGTGTATGGCTACACCTTC. This translates into CASSETRVYGYTF.

This clone was counted a few times. The CDR3 nucleotides are TGTGCCAGCAGACAATCCATTGAACGATCAGGGGGCTCCGCCAAAAACATTCAGTACTTC. Translating gives CASRQSIERSGGSAKNIQYF. The chain employs TRBV21-1 and TRBJ2-4; the table's D gene call, TRBD1, was not cross checked with the DNA. TRBV21-1 is assigned pseudogene status. The CDR3 loop spans 20 amino acids.

Only a few counts were recorded for this clone. This rearrangement joins TRBV7-9 to TRBJ1-3; D is possibly TRBD1 (5 bases). The V end was cut by 4 bases, the J end by 5 bases, with 21 bases between. Per the germline V gene, CDR1 is SEHNR and CDR2 is FQNEAQ (reference sequence). The CDR3 length is 17 residues. The CDR3 DNA reads as TGTGCCAGCAGCTCAGCATACCCGGCAGGGCGTCGAAACACCATATATTTT. It is translated as CASSSAYPAGRRNTIYF.

The chain links TRBV29-1 to TRBJ1-2, with 7 bases that match TRBD1. CDR1 and CDR2 (germline): SQVTM, ANQGSEA. CDR3 size: 12 residues. V shed 6 bases and J 2 bases; nucleotides not matched to a gene: 3. The CDR3 spells CSVSTGNYGYTF. The CDR3 coding sequence is TGCAGCGTCTCGACAGGGAACTATGGCTACACCTTC.

Only a few counts were recorded for this clone. The CDR3 is CASSPIDRTGELFF. Here the CDR3 DNA reads TGTGCCAGCAGCCCCATCGACAGGACCGGGGAGCTGTTTTTT. V is TRBV11-2 and J is TRBJ2-2; maybe TRBD1 (6 bases). The CDR3 totals 14 residues. Per germline, CDR1 SGHAT and CDR2 FQNNGV. V was shortened by 5 bases and J by 5 bases, with 12 bases between the two germline ends.

The sample holds one count of this clone. The rearrangement joins TRBV7-9 to TRBJ2-5, with 8 bases lining up with TRBD2. The CDR3 spans 14 residues. The J segment lost 5 bases and the V segment lost 4 bases, leaving 6 bases of the junction unmatched. Germline V CDR1 and CDR2: SEHNR, FQNEAQ (reference sequence). Written as DNA, the CDR3 is TGTGCCAGCAGCTCCAGGACTAGCATGGAGACCCAGTACTTC. It translates to CASSSRTSMETQYF.

The chain is built from TRBV7-9 and TRBJ2-1; 7 nucleotides match TRBD1. This CDR3 has 15 residues. The junction had 6 bases not matched to a gene; V was cut back by 1 base and J by 6 bases. The germline CDR1 and CDR2 sequences are SEHNR and FQNEAQ (reference sequence). Here the CDR3 reads CASSLVGGVGNEQFF. DNA of the CDR3: TGTGCCAGCAGCTTAGTAGGGGGCGTAGGCAATGAGCAGTTCTTC. The full variable domain, its missing parts supplied by reference TRBV7-9 and TRBJ2-1, is DTGVSQNPRHKITKRGQNVTFRCDPISEHNRLYWYRQTLGQGPEFLTYFQNEAQLEKSRLLSDRFSAERPKGSFSTLEIQRTEQGDSAMYLCASSLVGGVGNEQFFGPGTRLTVL.

The genes are TRBV5-1 and TRBJ2-2; 10 nucleotides agree with TRBD1. The CDR3 contains 16 residues. In germline, CDR1 is SGHRS, CDR2 YFSETQ. Trimming at V came to 4 bases and at J to 1 base, leaving 4 bases not matched to a gene. The CDR3 DNA follows: TGCGCCAGCAGCCTACGGGACAGGGGGAACACCGGGGAGCTGTTTTTT. Its protein product is CASSLRDRGNTGELFF.

The V and J genes are TRBV10-1 and TRBJ1-1, with D maybe TRBD1 (5 bases). V shed 0 bases and J shed 1 base, with 15 bases lying between them. The CDR3 is 17 amino acids. Germline V gene sequence: CDR1 WNHNN, CDR2 SYGVQD (reference sequence). Here the CDR3 DNA reads TGCGCCAGCAGTGAGTCTCCGATTGGACAAGAGAACACTGAAGCTTTCTTT. Its translation: CASSESPIGQENTEAFF.

The chain carries TRBV7-9 and TRBJ1-5; unclear D gene. The CDR3 contains 15 residues. V was shortened by 5 bases and J by 2 bases, with 13 bases between the two germline ends. In germline, CDR1 is SEHNR, CDR2 FQNEAQ (reference sequence). The CDR3 DNA is TGTGCCAGCAGCAAAGCGGATTGGGGCAATCAGCCCCAGCATTTT. Protein product: CASSKADWGNQPQHF.

The chain uses TRBV6-5 and TRBJ2-1; 12 nucleotides align to TRBD2. The CDR3 is 15 amino acids. V lost 8 bases, J lost 5 bases, and 7 bases stayed unmatched. Germline V gene sequence: CDR1 MNHEY, CDR2 SVGAGI. This CDR3 reads CASGHLAGGNNEQFF. In DNA, the CDR3 is TGTGCCAGCGGCCATCTAGCGGGAGGGAACAATGAGCAGTTCTTC.

The CDR3 DNA sequence: TGTGCCAGCAGTGGAGGTCTAGCGGGAGAACACGAGCAGTACTTC. It translates to CASSGGLAGEHEQYF. The chain links TRBV6-1 to TRBJ2-7; 10 bases agree with TRBD2. The V gene's germline CDR1 is MNHNS and CDR2 SASEGT. The CDR3 extends over 15 amino acids. The V gene end was trimmed by 4 bases and the J gene end by 5 bases; junction bases not matched to a gene: 8.

This clone was seen just once. This chain connects TRBV6-4 to TRBJ2-1, with 9 bases aligning to TRBD1. V was clipped by 3 bases and J by 6 bases; unmatched bases: 6. This CDR3 has 15 residues. The germline gives CDR1 MRHNA, CDR2 SNTAGT. The CDR3 region has the DNA TGTGCCAGCAGTGAGGACAGGGGCGAAATCAATGAGCAGTTCTTC. This translates into CASSEDRGEINEQFF.

The rearrangement links TRBV5-1 to TRBJ1-1, with D possibly being TRBD1 (5 bases). The CDR3 has 14 amino acids. Trimming removed 4 bases at V and 7 bases at J, with 17 bases between. Germline-derived CDR1 and CDR2 are SGHRS and YFSETQ. CDR3 nucleotide sequence: TGCGCCAGCAGCAAGGATAATCCGGGACTTGAAGCTTTCTTT. It is translated as CASSKDNPGLEAFF.

The chain recombines TRBV5-1 with TRBJ1-1; maybe TRBD1 (6 bases). Between the trimmed V and J ends, which lost 4 bases and 4 bases, there was a span of 14 bases. Germline CDR1 SGHRS, CDR2 YFSETQ. The CDR3 covers 14 residues. DNA of the CDR3: TGCGCCAGCAGCGCGGCAGGACAGAGCACTGAAGCTTTCTTT. As protein: CASSAAGQSTEAFF.

The V gene is TRBV4-1, the J gene TRBJ2-2; 12 bases align to TRBD1. Germline V gene lookup returns CDR1 MGHRA and CDR2 YSYEKL. CDR3 length: 18 amino acids. V lost 0 bases and J lost 7; bases outside the gene matches: 9. The DNA for the CDR3 is TGCGCCAGCAGCCAAGATCCCAGAGGGACAGGGGGCGGCGGGGAGCTGTTTTTT. It yields the protein CASSQDPRGTGGGGELFF.

This chain uses TRBV27 with TRBJ2-7; TRBD2 matches at 10 bases. The trim removed 3 bases at V and 4 bases at J, leaving 6 bases unmatched. The CDR3 length is 15 residues. Germline V CDR1 and CDR2: MNHEY, SMNVEV (reference sequence). Written as DNA, the CDR3 is TGTGCCAGCAGTTTCTCGCGACTAGCGGGTTACGAGCAGTACTTC. Protein sequence: CASSFSRLAGYEQYF.

The chain recombines TRBV7-6 with TRBJ2-3, with D possibly being TRBD2 (6 bases). Germline loops: CDR1 SGHVS, CDR2 FNYEAQ. The V and J ends lost 0 bases and 2 bases respectively, with 9 bases between them. The CDR3 length is 15 residues. In DNA, the CDR3 is TGTGCCAGCAGCTTAGCAGGGGAGGTCACAGATACGCAGTATTTT. Translated: CASSLAGEVTDTQYF.

Worth noting for this clone: An end of the junction differs from the germline gene, which may be a read error. The chain recombines TRBV7-9 with TRBJ1-3; D is unclear. Per the germline V gene, CDR1 is SEHNR and CDR2 is FQNEAQ (reference sequence). This CDR3 comprises 14 residues. CDR3 loop: CSSRSGNSGNTIYF. The CDR3 coding sequence is TGTTCCAGCAGGTCGGGTAACTCTGGAAACACCATATATTTT.

The rearrangement joins TRBV2 to TRBJ2-2; tentative D call: TRBD2 (5 bases). CDR1 and CDR2 (germline): SNHLY, FYNNEI. The CDR3 has 14 residues. V was trimmed by 6 bases and J by 6 bases, leaving 14 bases between them. DNA for the CDR3: TGTGCCAGCAGGAGGGATGAGGGTGCCGGGGAGCTGTTTTTT. It is translated as CASRRDEGAGELFF.

V gene TRBV28 combines with J gene TRBJ2-7, with 12 bases that match TRBD2. Trimming removed 6 bases from V and 3 bases from J; junction bases left unmatched: 15. The CDR3 is 18 residues long. The V gene's germline CDR1 is MDHEN and CDR2 SYDVKM. Here the CDR3 DNA reads TGTGCCAGCAGCCCCTCTACACTAGCGGGAGGTAGCTACTACGAGCAGTACTTC. Protein sequence: CASSPSTLAGGSYYEQYF. Filled out from reference TRBV28 and TRBJ2-7, the complete variable domain reads DVKVTQSSRYLVKRTGEKVFLECVQDMDHENMFWYRQDPGLGLRLIYFSYDVKMKEKGDIPEGYSVSREKKERFSLILESASTNQTSMYLCASSPSTLAGGSYYEQYFGPGTRLTVT.

The chain is built from TRBV29-1 and TRBJ1-2; D is perhaps TRBD1 (5 bases). V gave up 3 bases and J gave up 6 bases, with 14 bases separating them. The length of the CDR3 is 13 residues. CDR1 SQVTM and CDR2 ANQGSEA come from the germline V gene. The CDR3 DNA reads TGCAGCGTTGAGGGGCTGGCTTCGGATGGCTACACCTTC. Residues: CSVEGLASDGYTF.

This clone was observed a few times. The chain uses TRBV9 and TRBJ2-1, with a weak D call TRBD1 (5 bases). Germline V gene sequence: CDR1 SGDLS, CDR2 YYNGEE. V shed 0 bases and J shed 5 bases, with 9 bases lying between them. The CDR3 is made up of 14 amino acids. CDR3 sequence: CASSVVQDNNEQFF. The CDR3 nucleotides are TGTGCCAGCAGCGTAGTCCAGGACAACAATGAGCAGTTCTTC.

The CDR3, as DNA: TGTGCCAGTAGTATCAGCAGGGCAACCGGGGAGCTGTTTTTT. Its translation: CASSISRATGELFF. The chain combines TRBV19 with TRBJ2-2; a weak D match, TRBD1 (5 bases). This CDR3 has 14 amino acids. Germline values: CDR1 LNHDA, CDR2 SQIVND (reference sequence). The germline V and J ends were trimmed by 3 bases and 5 bases, with 10 bases remaining between them.

The table lists this clone with a count of one. V and J are TRBV9 and TRBJ1-1; D is unclear. This CDR3 has 13 residues. Trimming removed 4 bases at V and 1 base at J, with 8 bases between. Germline V CDR1 and CDR2: SGDLS, YYNGEE. The CDR3 bases are TGTGCCAGCAGCACAAACACGAACACTGAAGCTTTCTTT. Protein: CASSTNTNTEAFF. The variable domain in full, with the rest retrieved from reference TRBV9 and TRBJ1-1, is DSGVTQTPKHLITATGQRVTLRCSPRSGDLSVYWYQQSLDQGLQFLIQYYNGEERAKGNILERFSAQQFPDLHSELNLSSLELGDSALYFCASSTNTNTEAFFGQGTRLTVV.

This chain uses TRBV6-5 with TRBJ2-7; TRBD2 is a possible D gene (6 bases). V was trimmed by 5 bases and J by 6 bases, leaving 11 bases between them. The CDR3 has 12 amino acids. Per the germline V gene, CDR1 is MNHEY and CDR2 is SVGAGI. The CDR3 DNA is TGTGCCAGCAGTGGAGGGCTGGGCGAGCAGTACTTC. This encodes CASSGGLGEQYF.